The clone carrying this TCR beta chain was counted between two and nine times. CDR1 SNHLY and CDR2 FYNNEI come from the germline V gene. The CDR3 is 16 amino acids. V lost 5 bases to trimming and J lost 0 bases; unmatched junction nucleotides: 9. This specimen belongs to a study of blood T cell repertoires in COVID-19. Clones were read by immunoSEQ multiplex PCR, and TCRdb kept only the in-frame ones, dropping some. The profile shows roughly 64,000 clones, 80% to 95% of them singletons. Sequencing was performed on peripheral blood. The receptor was isolated from a woman over 75 with active COVID-19. This chain connects TRBV2 to TRBJ2-7; 8 positions agree with TRBD2. In DNA form, the CDR3 reads TGTGCCAGCAGTCAGTGGGTAGCGGGGAGCTCCTACGAGCAGTACTTC. This gives the protein CASSQWVAGSSYEQYF.